This TCR beta chain was sequenced in a study of cytomegalovirus exposure and HLA in healthy donors. The germline V gene has CDR1 LGHNT and CDR2 FRNRAP. The CDR3 runs to 15 residues. J lost 3 bases, V lost 0 bases, and 3 bases had no gene match. This clone appeared once. This table comes from immunoSEQ multiplex PCR, and its TCRdb copy is limited to in-frame clones, with some not included. The profile shows roughly 79,000 clones, 90% to 95% of them singletons. The chain employs TRBV12-5 and TRBJ2-7; 9 nucleotides line up with TRBD1. The sequencing sample was made of PBMCs. This receptor was obtained from a man between 18 and 35 years old in good health and CMV-seronegative. CDR3 nucleotides: TGTGCTAGTGGTTTGGTTGGGACAGGGAGCTACGAGCAGTACTTC. Its protein product is CASGLVGTGSYEQYF.